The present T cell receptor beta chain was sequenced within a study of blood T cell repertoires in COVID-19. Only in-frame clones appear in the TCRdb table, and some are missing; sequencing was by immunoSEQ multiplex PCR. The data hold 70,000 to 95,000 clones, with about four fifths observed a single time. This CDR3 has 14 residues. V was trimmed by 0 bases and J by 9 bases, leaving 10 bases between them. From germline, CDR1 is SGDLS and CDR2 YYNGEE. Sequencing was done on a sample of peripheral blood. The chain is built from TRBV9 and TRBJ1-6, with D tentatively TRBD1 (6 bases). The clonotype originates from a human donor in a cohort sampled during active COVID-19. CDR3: CASSVAGELSPLHF. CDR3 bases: TGTGCCAGCAGCGTAGCAGGGGAGCTTTCACCCCTCCACTTT.